Included here is one TCR beta chain sequence, with context. This sample was taken from a study of blood T cell repertoires in COVID-19. Turning to the study itself: Acute and convalescent COVID-19 samples came from the United States, Italy and Spain. PBMCs, B-cell-depleted T cells, or T cells were the source of the cDNA or gDNA that made up the material.

CDR1 and CDR2 from the germline V gene are SGDLS and YYNGEE. The V and J ends lost 6 bases and 2 bases respectively, with 14 bases between them. The CDR3 is 14 amino acids. In the authors' workflow: How many nucleated cells were present was estimated from reference gene primer amplification. Some clones are missing from TCRdb's copy, which holds only in-frame ones; the method was immunoSEQ multiplex PCR. V, J and clone size are taken as reported in that table, and D and trimming were inferred from the DNA itself. The sample lists 250,000 to 350,000 clones, more than 70% occurring once. The TCR sequence derives from a woman aged 25 to 39 who had recovered from COVID-19. The sample was peripheral blood. The rearrangement joins TRBV9 to TRBJ1-2, with a possible D match to TRBD1 (5 bases). CDR3 DNA: TGTGCCAGCACCGGAGAAGGGGCGAACTATGGCTACACCTTC. Translating gives CASTGEGANYGYTF. The full variable domain, in which reference TRBV9 and TRBJ1-2 provide the parts outside the CDR3, is DSGVTQTPKHLITATGQRVTLRCSPRSGDLSVYWYQQSLDQGLQFLIQYYNGEERAKGNILERFSAQQFPDLHSELNLSSLELGDSALYFCASTGEGANYGYTFGSGTRLTVV.